A selection of T cell receptor beta chains follows, all from one sample in a study of T cell responses to AZD1222 COVID-19 vaccine. TCRdb keeps only in-frame clones here, not all; method: immunoSEQ multiplex PCR. Of fewer than 150,000 clones listed, about nine tenths are singletons. The sequences come from peripheral blood, collected on day 0 of AZD1222 vaccination. The source is an adult in good health. The CDR3 runs from the conserved cysteine through the conserved F or W. A D gene is named only where the DNA matches it firmly. Expanded clones are given a class, and other clones once, few, many or no size at all.

v_gene,abundance,d_gene,j_gene,CDR3aa,CDR3nt
TRBV15,-,-,TRBJ2-1,CATTRQRASYNEQFF,TGTGCCACCACGAGACAGCGGGCCTCCTACAATGAGCAGTTCTTC
TRBV6-5,-,-,TRBJ1-4,CASIGLGRGDEKLFF,TGTGCCAGCATCGGGTTAGGACGCGGGGATGAAAAACTGTTTTTT
TRBV6-6,-,-,TRBJ2-3,CASGRGADTQYF,TGTGCCAGCGGCAGGGGGGCAGATACGCAGTATTTT
TRBV30,-,-,TRBJ2-7,CAWSVLPYEQYF,TGTGCCTGGAGTGTACTCCCGTACGAGCAGTACTTC
TRBV3-1/TRBV3-2,few,TRBD2,TRBJ2-5,CASSQGTSQETQYF,TGTGCCAGCAGCCAAGGGACTAGCCAAGAGACCCAGTACTTC
TRBV4-3,-,-,TRBJ1-2,CASSQEREANYGYTF,TGCGCCAGCAGCCAAGAGCGGGAGGCTAACTATGGCTACACCTTC
TRBV19,few,TRBD1,TRBJ1-4,CASSSRTGGAEKLFF,TGTGCCAGTAGTTCCCGGACAGGAGGGGCTGAAAAACTGTTTTTT
TRBV30,-,-,TRBJ2-7,CAWSRNGLNYEQYF,TGTGCCTGGAGCAGGAACGGACTGAACTACGAGCAGTACTTC
TRBV24-1,-,TRBD1,TRBJ2-3,CATSDYGQGHTDTQYF,TGTGCCACCAGTGATTACGGACAGGGACACACAGATACGCAGTATTTT
TRBV7-3,-,TRBD2,TRBJ2-1,CASSPELGRGNEQFF,TGTGCCAGCAGCCCTGAGCTTGGGAGGGGCAATGAGCAGTTCTTC